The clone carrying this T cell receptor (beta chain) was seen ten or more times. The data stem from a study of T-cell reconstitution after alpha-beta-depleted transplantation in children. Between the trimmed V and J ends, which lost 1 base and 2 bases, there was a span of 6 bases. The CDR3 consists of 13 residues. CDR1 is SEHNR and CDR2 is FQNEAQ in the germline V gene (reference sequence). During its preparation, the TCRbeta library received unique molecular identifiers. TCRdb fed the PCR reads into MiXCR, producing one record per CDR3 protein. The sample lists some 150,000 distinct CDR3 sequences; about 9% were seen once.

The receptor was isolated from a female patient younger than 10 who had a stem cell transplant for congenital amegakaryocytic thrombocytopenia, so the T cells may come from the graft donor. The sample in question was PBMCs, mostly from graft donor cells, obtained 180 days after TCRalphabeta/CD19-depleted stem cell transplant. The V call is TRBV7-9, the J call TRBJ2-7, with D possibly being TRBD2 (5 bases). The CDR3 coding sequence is TGTGCCAGCAGCTTAGTCGGGGCCTACGAGCAGTACTTC. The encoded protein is CASSLVGAYEQYF. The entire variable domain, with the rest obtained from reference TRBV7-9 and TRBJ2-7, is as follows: DTGVSQNPRHKITKRGQNVTFRCDPISEHNRLYWYRQTLGQGPEFLTYFQNEAQLEKSRLLSDRFSAERPKGSFSTLEIQRTEQGDSAMYLCASSLVGAYEQYFGPGTRLTVT.